This is a list of T cell receptor beta chains from one sample in a study of human T cells and chemical hapten exposure. TCRdb re-called the reads through MiXCR, storing one row per CDR3 protein. The data show around 120,000 distinct CDR3 sequences, with over 7% seen just once and about 1.4% held by the top ten. The specimen was whole blood. These receptors came from a human donor in good health. Some clones in this sample may be carry-over from other donors' samples. Both conserved end residues are part of each CDR3. The D gene is left open where the match is weak. Clone size, where shown, is once, few, many, or a class for clones that have expanded.

abundance,v_gene,j_gene,d_gene,CDR3nt,CDR3aa
many,TRBV11-2,TRBJ1-1,NA,TGTGCCAGCAGCCAACAGGGGAACACTGAAGCTTTCTTT,CASSQQGNTEAFF
NA,TRBV10-1,TRBJ2-3,NA,TGCGCCAGCAGCACGGACAGAGACGCCACAGATACGCAGTATTTT,CASSTDRDATDTQYF
few,TRBV6-5,TRBJ1-2,TRBD1,TGTGCCAGCAGTTACTCCGGGACAGGGACTTATGGCTACACCTTC,CASSYSGTGTYGYTF
many,TRBV9,TRBJ2-7,TRBD2,TGTGCCAGCAGCGTAGCGGGGGGGCGGGAGCAGTACTTC,CASSVAGGREQYF
many,TRBV15,TRBJ1-1,NA,TGTGCCACCAGCAGTGCCCTCAGTGGGGCCGCCGACACTGAAGCTTTCTTT,CATSSALSGAADTEAFF
NA,TRBV11-2,TRBJ2-2,TRBD2,TGTGCCAGCAGCTCCGGACTAGCGGGAGGGCCGGGCACCGGGGAGCTGTTTTTT,CASSSGLAGGPGTGELFF
few,TRBV4-1,TRBJ2-7,NA,TGCGCCAGCAGCCAAGAGTCAGCGGCCTACGAGCAGTACTTC,CASSQESAAYEQYF
few,TRBV5-6,TRBJ2-1,TRBD1,TGTGCCAGCAGCCTAACCTGGACAGGTTGGAATGAGCAGTTCTTC,CASSLTWTGWNEQFF
few,TRBV6-5,TRBJ2-3,NA,TGTGCCAGCAGTTACTCGAGGGCCGGGGCGCAGTATTTT,CASSYSRAGAQYF
few,TRBV25-1,TRBJ1-1,NA,TGTGCCAGCAGCGGTCGGTTGGGAGCTTTCTTT,CASSGRLGAFF
many,TRBV20-1,TRBJ2-1,TRBD2,TGCAGTGCTCCGACTAGCACAGGCAATGAGCAGTTCTTC,CSAPTSTGNEQFF
few,TRBV11-1,TRBJ2-1,NA,TGTGCCTCAGGACAGACAGGCGCTTCCTACAATGAGCAGTTCTTC,CASGQTGASYNEQFF
many,TRBV10-1,TRBJ1-6,NA,TGCGCCAGCAGTGCCGGGCAGAGGGGTCGCAATTCACCCCTCCACTTT,CASSAGQRGRNSPLHF
few,TRBV7-6,TRBJ2-5,NA,TGTGCCAGCAGCCTGCTTAAGCCTCAAGAGACCCAGTACTTC,CASSLLKPQETQYF
NA,TRBV7-9,TRBJ2-2,TRBD1,TGTGCCAGCAGCGCCGGGACAGACACCGGGGAGCTGTTTTTT,CASSAGTDTGELFF
many,TRBV10-3,TRBJ1-4,NA,TGTGCCTCCTCAACTAATGAAAAACTGTTTTTT,CASSTNEKLFF
many,TRBV6-5,TRBJ1-1,NA,TGTGCCAGCAGTTACTCTAGGACAGCTAACACTGAAGCTTTCTTT,CASSYSRTANTEAFF
few,TRBV7-2,TRBJ2-3,NA,TGTGCCAGCAGCTGGGGTAGCGGCACAGATACGCAGTATTTT,CASSWGSGTDTQYF
many,TRBV4-3,TRBJ2-3,NA,TGCGCCAGCAGCCAAGATTGGCAGTCTGCAGATACGCAGTATTTT,CASSQDWQSADTQYF
NA,TRBV4-3,TRBJ2-1,TRBD2,TGCGCCAGCAGCCAAGATCGAGCGGGGGCCAACTATAAAGCCTACAATGAGCAGTTCTTC,CASSQDRAGANYKAYNEQFF
few,TRBV7-9,TRBJ2-5,NA,TGTGCCAGCAGCTCGTCGACAGACCAAGAGACCCAGTACTTC,CASSSSTDQETQYF
few,TRBV6-2/TRBV6-3,TRBJ2-2,TRBD2,TGTGCCAGCAGTCAATCCTATGGACTAGCGGGGACCGGGGAGCTGTTTTTT,CASSQSYGLAGTGELFF
NA,TRBV5-1,TRBJ2-1,NA,TGCGCCAGCAGCTTGGTGACAGGTACGGTCCGAAATGAGCAGTTCTTC,CASSLVTGTVRNEQFF
many,TRBV5-1,TRBJ1-5,NA,TGCGCCAGCAGCTTGGATGTGGGGGGCAATCAGCCCCAGCATTTT,CASSLDVGGNQPQHF
NA,TRBV10-3,TRBJ2-7,TRBD1,TGTGCCATCAGTGAGTCGTGGACAGGTTCGTACGAGCAGTACTTC,CAISESWTGSYEQYF
many,TRBV7-9,TRBJ1-5,NA,TGTGCCAGCAGCTTAGGCCTCTCACTCGGGCAGCCCCAGCATTTT,CASSLGLSLGQPQHF
few,TRBV29-1,TRBJ1-5,NA,TGCAGCGTTCGGGACGGCTCTAGCAATCAGCCCCAGCATTTT,CSVRDGSSNQPQHF
NA,TRBV13,TRBJ2-7,TRBD2,TGTGCCAGCAGCCCGGGACTAGCGATAGACGAGCAGTACTTC,CASSPGLAIDEQYF
NA,TRBV7-2,TRBJ2-5,NA,TGTGCCAGCAGCTTAGACAGAGGGAAACAAGAGACCCAGTACTTC,CASSLDRGKQETQYF
few,TRBV12-5,TRBJ2-7,NA,TGTGCTAGTGGTTCTCGGGGGAGCTCCTACGAGCAGTACTTC,CASGSRGSSYEQYF
NA,TRBV9,TRBJ2-7,TRBD2,TGTGCCAGCAGCGTAGGGACTAGCGACTACGAGCAGTACTTC,CASSVGTSDYEQYF